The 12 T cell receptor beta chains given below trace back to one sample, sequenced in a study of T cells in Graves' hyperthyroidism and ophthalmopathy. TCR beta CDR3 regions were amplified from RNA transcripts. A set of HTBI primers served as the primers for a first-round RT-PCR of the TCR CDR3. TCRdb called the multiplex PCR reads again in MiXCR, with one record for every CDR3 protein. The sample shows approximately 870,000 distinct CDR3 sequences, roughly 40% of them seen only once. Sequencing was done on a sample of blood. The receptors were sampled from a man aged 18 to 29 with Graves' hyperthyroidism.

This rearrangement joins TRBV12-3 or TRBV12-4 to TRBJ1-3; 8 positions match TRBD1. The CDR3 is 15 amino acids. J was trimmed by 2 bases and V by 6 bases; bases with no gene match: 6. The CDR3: CASSPTGGPGNTIYF. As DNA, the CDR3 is TGTGCCAGCAGCCCCACAGGGGGTCCTGGAAACACCATATATTTT.

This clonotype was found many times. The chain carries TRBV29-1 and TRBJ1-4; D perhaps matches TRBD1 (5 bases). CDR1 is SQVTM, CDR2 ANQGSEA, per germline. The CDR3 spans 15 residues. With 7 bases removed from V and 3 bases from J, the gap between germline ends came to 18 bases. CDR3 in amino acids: CSAKKNRGPNEKLFF. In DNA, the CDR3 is TGCAGCGCTAAAAAAAACCGGGGACCTAATGAAAAACTGTTTTTT.

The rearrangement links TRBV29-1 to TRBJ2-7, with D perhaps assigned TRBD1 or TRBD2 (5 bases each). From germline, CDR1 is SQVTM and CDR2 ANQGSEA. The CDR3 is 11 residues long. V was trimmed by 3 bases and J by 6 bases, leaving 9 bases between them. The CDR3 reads CSVEGEFEQYF. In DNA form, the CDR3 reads TGCAGCGTTGAGGGGGAGTTCGAGCAGTACTTC.

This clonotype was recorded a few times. The CDR3 coding sequence is TGTGCCAGCAGTCCTTACAGGAGTGAAGCTTTCTTT. Translation gives CASSPYRSEAFF. The rearrangement links TRBV6-5 to TRBJ1-1; D is perhaps TRBD1 (5 bases). This CDR3 region has 12 residues. Germline V gene sequence: CDR1 MNHEY, CDR2 SVGAGI. V gave up 5 bases and J gave up 7 bases, with 11 bases separating them.

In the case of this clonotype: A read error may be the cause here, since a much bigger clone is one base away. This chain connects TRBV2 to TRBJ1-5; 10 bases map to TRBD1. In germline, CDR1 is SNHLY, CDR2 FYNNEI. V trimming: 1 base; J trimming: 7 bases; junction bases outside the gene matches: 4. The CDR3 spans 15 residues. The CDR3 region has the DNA TGTGCCAGCAGTGAAGGTTTGACAGGGGGCCAGCCCCAGCATTTT. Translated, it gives CASSEGLTGGQPQHF. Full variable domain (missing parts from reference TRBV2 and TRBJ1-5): EPEVTQTPSHQVTQMGQEVILRCVPISNHLYFYWYRQILGQKVEFLVSFYNNEISEKSEIFDDQFSVERPDGSNFTLKIRSTKLEDSAMYFCASSEGLTGGQPQHFGDGTRLSIL.

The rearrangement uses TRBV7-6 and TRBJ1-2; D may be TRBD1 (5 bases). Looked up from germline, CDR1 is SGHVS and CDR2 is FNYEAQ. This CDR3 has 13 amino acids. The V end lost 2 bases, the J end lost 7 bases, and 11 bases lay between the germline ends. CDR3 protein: CASSLMAGGGYTF. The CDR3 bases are TGTGCCAGCAGCTTAATGGCGGGGGGTGGCTACACCTTC.

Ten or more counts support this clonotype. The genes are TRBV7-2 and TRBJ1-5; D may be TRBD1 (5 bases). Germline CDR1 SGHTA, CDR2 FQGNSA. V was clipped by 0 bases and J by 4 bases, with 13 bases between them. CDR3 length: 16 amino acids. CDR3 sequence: CASSLAVTVWNQPQHF. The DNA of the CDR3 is TGTGCCAGCAGCTTAGCAGTGACAGTCTGGAATCAGCCCCAGCATTTT.

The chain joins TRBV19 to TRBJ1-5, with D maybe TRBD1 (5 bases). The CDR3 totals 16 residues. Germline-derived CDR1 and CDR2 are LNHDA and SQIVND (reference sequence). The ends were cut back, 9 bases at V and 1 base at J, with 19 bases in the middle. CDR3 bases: TGTGCCAGCAGCCAAGATAGCGGACAAAGCAATCAGCCCCAGCATTTT. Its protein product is CASSQDSGQSNQPQHF.

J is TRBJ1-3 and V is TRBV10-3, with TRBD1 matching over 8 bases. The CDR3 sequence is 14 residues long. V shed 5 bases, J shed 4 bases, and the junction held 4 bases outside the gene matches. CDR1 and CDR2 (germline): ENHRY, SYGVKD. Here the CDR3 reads CAISSGTGGNTIYF. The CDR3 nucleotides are TGTGCCATCAGTTCCGGGACAGGAGGAAACACCATATATTTT.

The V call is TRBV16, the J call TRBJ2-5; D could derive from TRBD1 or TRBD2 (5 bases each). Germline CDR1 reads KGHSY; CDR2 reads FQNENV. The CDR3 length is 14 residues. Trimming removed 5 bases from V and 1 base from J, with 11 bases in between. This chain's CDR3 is CASSEGRIQETQYF. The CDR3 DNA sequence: TGTGCCAGCAGCGAGGGACGGATCCAAGAGACCCAGTACTTC.

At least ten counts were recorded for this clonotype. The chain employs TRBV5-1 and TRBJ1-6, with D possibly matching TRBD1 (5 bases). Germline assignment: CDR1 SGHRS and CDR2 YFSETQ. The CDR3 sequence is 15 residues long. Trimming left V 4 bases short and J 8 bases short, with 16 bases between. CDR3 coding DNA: TGCGCCAGCAGCCCTACCTGGCAGGGAGATTCACCCCTCCACTTT. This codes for CASSPTWQGDSPLHF. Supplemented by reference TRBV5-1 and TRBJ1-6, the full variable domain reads KAGVTQTPRYLIKTRGQQVTLSCSPISGHRSVSWYQQTPGQGLQFLFEYFSETQRNKGNFPGRFSGRQFSNSRSEMNVSTLELGDSALYLCASSPTWQGDSPLHFGNGTRLTVT.

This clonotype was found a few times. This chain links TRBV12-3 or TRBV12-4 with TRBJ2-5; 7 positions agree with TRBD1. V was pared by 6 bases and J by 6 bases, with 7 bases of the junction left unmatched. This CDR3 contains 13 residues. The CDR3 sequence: CASSPQGVQTQYF. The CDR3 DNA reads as TGTGCCAGCAGCCCCCAGGGGGTGCAGACCCAGTACTTC.